This T cell receptor (beta chain) is from a study of blood T cells in healthy people across ages. For the study at large: With template switching, about one barcoded beta molecule was captured per two T cells.

The study's findings and limits: The long-lived group displayed more naive CD4+ cells, plus higher diversity, than the aged donors did. Lack of knowledge of donor CMV status possibly confounded expanded clonotype changes.

This clonotype showed up just a few times. As yet, its antigen is unknown. All donors came from Russia, were Caucasian and healthy, and spanned ages roughly 6 to 95. Sample-barcoded 5' priming and a J-beta primer mix drove a second PCR of about 6 to 11 cycles. TCRdb re-analysed the 5' RACE reads in MiXCR, keeping a single row per CDR3 protein. The data contain roughly 1,700,000 distinct CDR3 sequences, roughly 30% of them seen just once; the ten biggest clones take up 7.7%. Sample: blood. This clonotype originated in a woman in her 30s in good health.

CDR3 in DNA: TGCAGTGCCAACCAACCCGGGGGAGACAGGGGGCGTTTTGGGGCCAACGTCCTGACTTTC. Amino acids: CSANQPGGDRGRFGANVLTF. This chain links TRBV20-1 with TRBJ2-6; the match to TRBD1 covers 10 bases. V trimming: 6 bases; J trimming: 3 bases; junction bases outside the gene matches: 20. The CDR3 is made up of 20 amino acids. Per germline, CDR1 DFQATT and CDR2 SNEGSKA (reference sequence).